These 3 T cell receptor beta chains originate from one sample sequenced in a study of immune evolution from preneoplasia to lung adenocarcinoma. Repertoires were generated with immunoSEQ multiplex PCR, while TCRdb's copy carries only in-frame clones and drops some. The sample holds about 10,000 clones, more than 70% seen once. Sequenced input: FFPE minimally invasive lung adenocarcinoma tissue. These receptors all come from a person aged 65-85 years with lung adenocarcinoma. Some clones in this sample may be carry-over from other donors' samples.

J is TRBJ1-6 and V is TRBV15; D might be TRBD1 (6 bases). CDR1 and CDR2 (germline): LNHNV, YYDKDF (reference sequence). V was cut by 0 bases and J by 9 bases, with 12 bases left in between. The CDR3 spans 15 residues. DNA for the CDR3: TGTGCCACCAGCAGAGATCTCTCGACAGGTTCACCCCTCCACTTT. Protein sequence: CATSRDLSTGSPLHF.

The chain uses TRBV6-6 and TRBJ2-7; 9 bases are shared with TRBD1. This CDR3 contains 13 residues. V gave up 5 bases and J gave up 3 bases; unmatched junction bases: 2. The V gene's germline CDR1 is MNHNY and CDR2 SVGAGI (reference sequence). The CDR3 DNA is TGTGCCAGCAGTCGGGGACAGGGCTACGAGCAGTACTTC. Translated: CASSRGQGYEQYF.

The CDR3: CAIMLDRTNTEAFF. Here the CDR3 DNA reads TGTGCCATCATGTTGGACAGAACTAACACTGAAGCTTTCTTT. The V and J genes are TRBV10-3 and TRBJ1-1, with D tentatively TRBD1 (6 bases). The CDR3 runs 14 residues. Germline V lookup: CDR1 ENHRY, CDR2 SYGVKD. The V end lost 7 bases, the J end lost 2 bases, and 14 bases lay between the germline ends.